This T cell receptor (beta chain) was retrieved from a study of T-cell memory formation after mild COVID-19. Points from the study as a whole: Contracting clones localized mainly to CM and EM when CD4+ and mainly to EMRA when CD8+.

The CDR3 contains 12 residues. The V gene lost 6 bases and the J gene lost 10 bases, with 10 bases spanning the gap. Germline V gene sequence: CDR1 MNHEY, CDR2 SVGAGI. A remark on this clonotype: As yet, its antigen is unknown.

TCRdb passed the 5' RACE reads through MiXCR, listing each CDR3 protein once. The sample has under 700,000 distinct CDR3 sequences; about a fifth are singletons. The clonotype comes from an adult woman who had mild COVID-19 (a few samples of this study predate the infection). Cell type and time point are not known. The chain joins TRBV6-5 to TRBJ1-6; D is uncertain. What was sequenced was PBMCs or a T cell subset sorted from them (not recorded which). The CDR3 loop is CASRAAESPLHF. The CDR3 DNA reads as TGTGCCAGCAGGGCCGCTGAATCACCCCTCCACTTT.